This entry is about one TCR beta chain. The antigen this receptor binds is unknown. Base-call qualities are not available, and no considerably larger clone is one nucleotide away. This record belongs to a study of T cell repertoires in cytomegalovirus infection (dated by TCRdb to 2018 to 2020). About the full investigation: Peptide stimulations targeted recently identified HLA-C-restricted CMV epitopes, whose presentation resists viral immunomodulation, together with well-studied HLA-B-restricted epitopes. Donor HLA type was relevant to the analysis, because carriage of CMV infection together with the matching HLA type was indicated by public TCR beta signatures.

The CDR3 measures 13 amino acids from cysteine to phenylalanine. Only the CDR3 part of the read is kept: 39 bases, read in frame from the first base. V and J are truncated by 3 bases and 8 bases respectively, leaving an intervening sequence of 13 bases. CDR1 and CDR2 (MDHEN, SYDVKM) derive from the germline V gene. The reads were generated on an Illumina HiSeq 1500. Using fastp trimming at Q25 and MiXCR clonotype assembly, TCRdb reanalyzed the public sequencing data and kept in-frame beta chains. Rows are combined by CDR3 protein, so each entry shows the most common genes and DNA. Here the sample has 200,000 to 250,000 distinct CDR3 sequences; less than 50% occur a single time. The ten largest clonotypes hold 55% to 70% of the sample. The treatment or condition label here, explained by the study, means: in vitro stimulation with specific CMV peptide epitopes to enrich CMV-specific T cells. Beyond this particular receptor, the publication reports: Cumulative frequency of public TCR beta family members discriminated carriers of CMV infection plus the relevant HLA type in this cohort and an independent roughly 330-donor cohort. In the ex vivo response, HLA-C-restricted CMV-specific TCR beta clonotypes were dominant, and in two of eight donors the single most frequent clonotype came from this HLA-C-restricted group.

This sequence originates from a human donor in good health (CMV status not recorded). Some clones in this sample may be carry-over from other donors' samples. The receptor chain draws on TRBV28 and TRBJ1-1; possibly the D gene is TRBD1, per 5 matching bases. The sample here was CD8+ T cells from cultured PBMCs, taken from culture after CMV antigen stimulation. In nucleotides, the sequence is TGTGCCAGCAGTTTCAGGGACCTATCCGAAGCTTTCTTT. Its amino acids are CASSFRDLSEAFF.